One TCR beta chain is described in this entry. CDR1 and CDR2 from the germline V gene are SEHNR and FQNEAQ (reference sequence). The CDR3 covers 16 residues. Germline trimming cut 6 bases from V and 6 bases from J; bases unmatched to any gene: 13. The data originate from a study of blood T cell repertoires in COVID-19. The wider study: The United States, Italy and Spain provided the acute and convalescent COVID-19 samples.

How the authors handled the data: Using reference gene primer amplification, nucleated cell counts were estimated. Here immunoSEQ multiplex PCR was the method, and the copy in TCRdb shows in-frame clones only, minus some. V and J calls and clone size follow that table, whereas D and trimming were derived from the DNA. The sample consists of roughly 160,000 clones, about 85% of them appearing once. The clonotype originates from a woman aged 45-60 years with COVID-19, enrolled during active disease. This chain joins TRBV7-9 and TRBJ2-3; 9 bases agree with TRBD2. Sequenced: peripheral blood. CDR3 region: CASRGGGGAVPDTQYF. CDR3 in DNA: TGTGCCAGCAGGGGAGGCGGGGGGGCGGTTCCCGATACGCAGTATTTT.